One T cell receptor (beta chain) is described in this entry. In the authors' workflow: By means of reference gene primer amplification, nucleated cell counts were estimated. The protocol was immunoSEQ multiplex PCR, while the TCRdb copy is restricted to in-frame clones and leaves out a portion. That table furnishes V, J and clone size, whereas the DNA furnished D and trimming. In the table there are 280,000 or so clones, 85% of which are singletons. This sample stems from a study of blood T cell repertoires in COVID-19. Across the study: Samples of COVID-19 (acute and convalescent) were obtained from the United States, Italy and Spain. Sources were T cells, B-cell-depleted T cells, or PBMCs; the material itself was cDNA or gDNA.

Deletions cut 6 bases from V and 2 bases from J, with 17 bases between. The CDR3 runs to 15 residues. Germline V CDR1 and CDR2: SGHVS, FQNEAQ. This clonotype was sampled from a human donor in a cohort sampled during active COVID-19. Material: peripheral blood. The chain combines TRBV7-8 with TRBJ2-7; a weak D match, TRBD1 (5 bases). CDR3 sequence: CASRSTWGQAYEQYF. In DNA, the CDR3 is TGTGCCAGCAGGTCGACCTGGGGCCAGGCCTACGAGCAGTACTTC.